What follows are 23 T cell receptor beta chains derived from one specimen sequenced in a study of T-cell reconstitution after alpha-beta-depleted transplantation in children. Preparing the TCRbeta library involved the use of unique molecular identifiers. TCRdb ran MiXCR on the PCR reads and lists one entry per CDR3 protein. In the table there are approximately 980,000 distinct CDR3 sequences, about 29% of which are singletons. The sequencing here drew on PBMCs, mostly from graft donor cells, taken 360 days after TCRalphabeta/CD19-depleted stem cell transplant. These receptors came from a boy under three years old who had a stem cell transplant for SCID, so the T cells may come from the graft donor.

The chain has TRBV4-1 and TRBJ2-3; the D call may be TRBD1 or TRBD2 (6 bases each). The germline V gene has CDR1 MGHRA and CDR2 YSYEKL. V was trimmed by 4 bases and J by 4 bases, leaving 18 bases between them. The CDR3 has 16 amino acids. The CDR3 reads CASSPLGAEGADTQYF. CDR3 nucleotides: TGCGCCAGCAGCCCCCTCGGCGCGGAGGGGGCAGATACGCAGTATTTT.

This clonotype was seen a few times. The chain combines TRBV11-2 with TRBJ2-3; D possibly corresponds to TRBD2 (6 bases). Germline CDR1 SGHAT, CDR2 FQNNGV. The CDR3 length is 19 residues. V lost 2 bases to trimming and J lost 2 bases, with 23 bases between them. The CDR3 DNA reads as TGTGCCAGCAGCTTATTCGGTGTATGGGGGGTAGGACACACAGATACGCAGTATTTT. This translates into CASSLFGVWGVGHTDTQYF.

CDR3 protein: CASGPGGLREQYF. CDR3 nucleotides: TGCGCCAGCGGCCCCGGGGGGTTACGGGAGCAGTACTTC. The rearrangement uses TRBV5-1 and TRBJ2-7, with TRBD2 matching 7 bases. Germline V lookup: CDR1 SGHRS, CDR2 YFSETQ. The CDR3 loop spans 13 amino acids. V lost 7 bases and J lost 7; bases outside the gene matches: 11.

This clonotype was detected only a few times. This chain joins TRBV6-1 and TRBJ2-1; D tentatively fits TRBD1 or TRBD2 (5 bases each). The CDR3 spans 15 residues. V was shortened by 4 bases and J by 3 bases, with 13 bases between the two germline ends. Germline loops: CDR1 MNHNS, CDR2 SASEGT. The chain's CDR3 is CASSASGPYYNEQFF. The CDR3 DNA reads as TGTGCCAGCAGTGCGTCGGGGCCGTACTACAATGAGCAGTTCTTC.

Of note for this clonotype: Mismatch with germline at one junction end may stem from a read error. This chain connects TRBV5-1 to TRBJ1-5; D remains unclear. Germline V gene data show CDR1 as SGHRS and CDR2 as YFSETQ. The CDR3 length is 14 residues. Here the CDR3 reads CASRLSPYNQPQHF. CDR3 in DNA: TGCGCCAGCCGCTTAAGCCCTTACAATCAGCCCCAGCATTTT.

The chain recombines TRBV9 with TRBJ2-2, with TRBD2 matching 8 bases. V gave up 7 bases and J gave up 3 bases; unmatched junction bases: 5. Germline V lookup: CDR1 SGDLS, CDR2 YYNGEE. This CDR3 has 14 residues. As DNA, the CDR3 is TGTGCCAGCCGTCGGGGGGGTGACACCGGGGAGCTGTTTTTT. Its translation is CASRRGGDTGELFF.

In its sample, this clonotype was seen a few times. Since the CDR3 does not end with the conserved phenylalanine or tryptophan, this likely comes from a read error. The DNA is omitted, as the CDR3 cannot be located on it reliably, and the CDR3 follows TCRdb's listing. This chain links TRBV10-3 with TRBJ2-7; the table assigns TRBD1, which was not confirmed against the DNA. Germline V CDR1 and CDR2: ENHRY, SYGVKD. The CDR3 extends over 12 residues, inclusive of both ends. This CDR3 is CAISDRPDRAKL.

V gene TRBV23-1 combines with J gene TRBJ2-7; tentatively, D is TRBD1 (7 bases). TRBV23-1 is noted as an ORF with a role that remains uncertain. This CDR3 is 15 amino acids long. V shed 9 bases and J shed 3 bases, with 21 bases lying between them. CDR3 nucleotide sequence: TGCGCCAGATACCGGACAGGACTAATGTTCTACGAGCAGTACTTC. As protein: CARYRTGLMFYEQYF.

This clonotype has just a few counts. The CDR3 region has the DNA TGTGCCAGCAGCTACGAGGGACCTCTACCTAACAATGAGCAGTTCTTC. Its protein product is CASSYEGPLPNNEQFF. The chain recombines TRBV7-3 with TRBJ2-1; D is perhaps TRBD1 or TRBD2 (5 bases each). Germline assignment: CDR1 SGHTA and CDR2 FQGTGA. The CDR3 covers 16 residues. V was shortened by 4 bases and J by 5 bases, with 18 bases between the two germline ends.

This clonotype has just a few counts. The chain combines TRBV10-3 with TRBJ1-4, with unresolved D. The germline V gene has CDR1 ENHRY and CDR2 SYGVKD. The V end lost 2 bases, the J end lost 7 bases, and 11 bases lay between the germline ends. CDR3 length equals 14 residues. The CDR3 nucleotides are TGTGCCATCAGTGAGCAGAAGACGGGTGAAAAACTGTTTTTT. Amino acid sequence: CAISEQKTGEKLFF.

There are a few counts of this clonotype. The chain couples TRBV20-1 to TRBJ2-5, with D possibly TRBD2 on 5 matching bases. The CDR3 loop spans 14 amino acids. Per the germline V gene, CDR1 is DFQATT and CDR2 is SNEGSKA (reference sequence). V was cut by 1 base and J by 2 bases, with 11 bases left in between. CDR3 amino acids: CSARGRGVQETQYF. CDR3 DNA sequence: TGCAGTGCTAGAGGTCGGGGAGTGCAAGAGACCCAGTACTTC.

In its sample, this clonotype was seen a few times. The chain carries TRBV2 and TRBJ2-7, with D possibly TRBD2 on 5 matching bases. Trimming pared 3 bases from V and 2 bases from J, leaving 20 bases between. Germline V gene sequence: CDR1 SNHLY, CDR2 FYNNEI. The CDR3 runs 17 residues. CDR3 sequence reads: CASSDEGSGPETYEQYF. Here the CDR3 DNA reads TGTGCCAGCAGTGATGAGGGATCGGGCCCCGAGACCTACGAGCAGTACTTC.

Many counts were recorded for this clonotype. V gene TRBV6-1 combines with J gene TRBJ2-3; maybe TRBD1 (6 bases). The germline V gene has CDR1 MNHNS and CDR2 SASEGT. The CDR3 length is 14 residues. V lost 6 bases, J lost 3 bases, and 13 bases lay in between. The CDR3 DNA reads TGTGCCAGCAGGCTGGGGGCTGGGACAGATACGCAGTATTTT. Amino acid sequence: CASRLGAGTDTQYF.

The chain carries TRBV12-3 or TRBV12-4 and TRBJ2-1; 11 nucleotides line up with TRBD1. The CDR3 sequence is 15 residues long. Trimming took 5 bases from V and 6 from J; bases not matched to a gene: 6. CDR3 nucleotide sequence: TGTGCCAGCAGTCCCCGGGACAGGGGGGCCAATGAGCAGTTCTTC. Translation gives CASSPRDRGANEQFF.

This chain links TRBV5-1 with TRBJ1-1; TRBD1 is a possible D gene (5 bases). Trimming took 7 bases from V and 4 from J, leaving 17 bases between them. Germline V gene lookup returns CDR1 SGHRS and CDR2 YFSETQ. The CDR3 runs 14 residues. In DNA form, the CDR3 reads TGCGCCAGCGGCAGCGGGACCCCGGGCACTGAAGCTTTCTTT. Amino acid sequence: CASGSGTPGTEAFF.

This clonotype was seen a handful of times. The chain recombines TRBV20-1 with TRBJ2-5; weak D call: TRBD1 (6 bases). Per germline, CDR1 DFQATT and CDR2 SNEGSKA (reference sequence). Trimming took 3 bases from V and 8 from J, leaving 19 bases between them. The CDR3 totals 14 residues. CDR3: CSARVGQSKRTQYF. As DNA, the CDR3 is TGCAGTGCTAGGGTGGGACAAAGCAAGAGAACCCAGTACTTC.

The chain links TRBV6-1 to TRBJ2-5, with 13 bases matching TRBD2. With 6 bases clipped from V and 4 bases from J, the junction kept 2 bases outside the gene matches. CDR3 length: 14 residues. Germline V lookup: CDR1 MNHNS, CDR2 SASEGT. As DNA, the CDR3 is TGTGCCAGCAGGGGACTAGCGGGGTCAGAGACCCAGTACTTC. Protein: CASRGLAGSETQYF.

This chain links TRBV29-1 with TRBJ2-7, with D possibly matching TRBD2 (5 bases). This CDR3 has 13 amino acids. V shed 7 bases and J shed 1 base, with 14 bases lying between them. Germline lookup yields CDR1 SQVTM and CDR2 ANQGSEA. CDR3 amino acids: CSARKRLSYEQYF. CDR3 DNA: TGCAGCGCCCGAAAGCGGCTGTCCTACGAGCAGTACTTC.

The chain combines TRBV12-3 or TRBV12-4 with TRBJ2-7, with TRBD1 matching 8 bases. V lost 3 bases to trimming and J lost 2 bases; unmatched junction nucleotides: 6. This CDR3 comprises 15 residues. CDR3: CASSLATGGTYEQYF. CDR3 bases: TGTGCCAGCAGTTTGGCCACAGGGGGGACCTACGAGCAGTACTTC.

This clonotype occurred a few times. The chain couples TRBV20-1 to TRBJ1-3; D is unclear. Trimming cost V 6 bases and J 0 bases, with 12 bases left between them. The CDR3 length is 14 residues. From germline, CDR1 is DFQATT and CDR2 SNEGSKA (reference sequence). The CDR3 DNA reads TGCAGTGCCCCCCTGAAGAGCTCTGGAAACACCATATATTTT. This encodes CSAPLKSSGNTIYF.

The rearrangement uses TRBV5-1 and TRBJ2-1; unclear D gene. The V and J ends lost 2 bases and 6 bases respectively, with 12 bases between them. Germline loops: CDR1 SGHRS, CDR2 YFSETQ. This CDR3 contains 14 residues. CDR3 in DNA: TGCGCCAGCAGCTTCGGTTTGGCTACCAATGAGCAGTTCTTC. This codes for CASSFGLATNEQFF.

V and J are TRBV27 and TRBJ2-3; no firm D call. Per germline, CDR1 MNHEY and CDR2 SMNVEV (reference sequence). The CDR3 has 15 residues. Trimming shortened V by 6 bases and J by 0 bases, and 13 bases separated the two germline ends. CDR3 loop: CASSLSLPSTDTQYF. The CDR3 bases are TGTGCCAGCAGCCTCAGCCTACCTAGCACAGATACGCAGTATTTT.

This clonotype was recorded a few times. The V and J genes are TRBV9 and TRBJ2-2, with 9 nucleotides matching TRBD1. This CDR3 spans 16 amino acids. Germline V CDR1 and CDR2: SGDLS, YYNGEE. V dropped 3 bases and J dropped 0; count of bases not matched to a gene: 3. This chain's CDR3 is CASSGGDRANTGELFF. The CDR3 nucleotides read TGTGCCAGCAGCGGGGGGGACAGGGCGAACACCGGGGAGCTGTTTTTT. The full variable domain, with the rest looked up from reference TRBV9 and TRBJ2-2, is DSGVTQTPKHLITATGQRVTLRCSPRSGDLSVYWYQQSLDQGLQFLIQYYNGEERAKGNILERFSAQQFPDLHSELNLSSLELGDSALYFCASSGGDRANTGELFFGEGSRLTVL.